Presented here are 27 T cell receptor beta chains from one specimen sequenced in a study of OX40 agonist ivuxolimab in advanced cancers. The table came from immunoSEQ multiplex PCR; TCRdb's copy has only in-frame clones and leaves some out. This table holds about 100,000 clones, less than 95% found once. This specimen consisted of CD4+ or CD8+ T cells sorted from blood, obtained in a trial of the OX40 agonist ivuxolimab. The receptors stem from an adult with an advanced solid tumor such as melanoma, head and neck, liver or kidney cancer.

This chain links TRBV19 with TRBJ2-3; possible D gene TRBD2, 6 bases. V shed 3 bases and J shed 4 bases, with 11 bases lying between them. CDR3 length: 14 residues. Per the germline V gene, CDR1 is LNHDA and CDR2 is SQIVND (reference sequence). This chain's CDR3 is CASSMAGTPDTQYF. For the CDR3, the DNA is TGTGCCAGTAGTATGGCGGGAACTCCAGATACGCAGTATTTT.

J is TRBJ2-6 and V is TRBV6-6; D perhaps matches TRBD1 (7 bases). There are 12 residues in the CDR3. The germline V and J ends were trimmed by 11 bases and 16 bases, with 21 bases remaining between them. CDR1 and CDR2 (germline): MNHNY, SVGAGI (reference sequence). As DNA, the CDR3 is TGTGCCGCGCGCGGGACAGACTTTTATCTGACTTTC. Protein sequence: CAARGTDFYLTF.

The rearrangement links TRBV28 to TRBJ1-1; 9 nucleotides line up with TRBD1. This CDR3 region has 15 residues. The V and J ends lost 5 bases and 6 bases, in that order; junction bases with no gene match: 10. CDR1 and CDR2 from the germline V gene are MDHEN and SYDVKM. The chain's CDR3 is CASSHRDRDGAEAFF. The CDR3 bases are TGTGCCAGCAGTCACCGGGACAGGGATGGGGCTGAAGCTTTCTTT. The full variable domain, with the rest looked up from reference TRBV28 and TRBJ1-1, is DVKVTQSSRYLVKRTGEKVFLECVQDMDHENMFWYRQDPGLGLRLIYFSYDVKMKEKGDIPEGYSVSREKKERFSLILESASTNQTSMYLCASSHRDRDGAEAFFGQGTRLTVV.

The table lists this clone with a count of one. The chain has TRBV7-2 and TRBJ1-2; tentative D call: TRBD1 (5 bases). In germline, CDR1 is SGHTA, CDR2 FQGNSA. The V gene lost 2 bases and the J gene lost 5 bases, with 9 bases spanning the gap. The CDR3 length is 13 residues. DNA for the CDR3: TGTGCCAGCAGCTTAAGGGGTTCTTATGGCTACACCTTC. Translation gives CASSLRGSYGYTF.

This clone was counted once. The chain recombines TRBV30 with TRBJ1-6; D is uncertain. Germline V gene data show CDR1 as GTSNPN and CDR2 as SVGIG (reference sequence). The CDR3 consists of 15 residues. With 0 bases removed from V and 0 bases from J, the gap between germline ends came to 6 bases. DNA of the CDR3: TGTGCCTGGAGTGTAGGGAGCTCCTATAATTCACCCCTCCACTTT. It translates to CAWSVGSSYNSPLHF. Using reference TRBV30 and TRBJ1-6 for the parts outside the CDR3, the full variable domain is SQTIHQWPATLVQPVGSPLSLECTVEGTSNPNLYWYRQAAGRGLQLLFYSVGIGQISSEVPQNLSASRPQDRQFILSSKKLLLSDSGFYLCAWSVGSSYNSPLHFGNGTRLTVT.

This chain uses TRBV20-1 with TRBJ2-3; D not certain. Germline V gene sequence: CDR1 DFQATT, CDR2 SNEGSKA (reference sequence). V was pared by 6 bases and J by 3 bases, with 7 bases between. CDR3 size: 11 residues. CDR3 sequence: CSAHKTDTQYF. The CDR3 coding sequence is TGCAGTGCCCACAAGACAGATACGCAGTATTTT.

This chain uses TRBV14 with TRBJ2-3; D uncertain. Germline CDR1 SGHDN, CDR2 FVKESK. CDR3 size: 16 residues. V was clipped by 4 bases and J by 0 bases, with 14 bases between them. CDR3 in amino acids: CASSRVAASSTDTQYF. CDR3 nucleotide sequence: TGTGCCAGCAGCCGCGTGGCAGCGTCTAGCACAGATACGCAGTATTTT.

The J gene is TRBJ2-3, the V gene TRBV10-3, with no clear D. Germline V gene data show CDR1 as ENHRY and CDR2 as SYGVKD. Deletions cut 1 base from V and 0 bases from J, with 8 bases between. This CDR3 spans 15 amino acids. CDR3 in amino acids: CAISEFQRSTDTQYF. DNA for the CDR3: TGTGCCATCAGTGAGTTCCAGCGAAGCACAGATACGCAGTATTTT.

This chain links TRBV27 with TRBJ1-5, with D uncertain. Germline V CDR1 and CDR2: MNHEY, SMNVEV (reference sequence). CDR3 size: 12 residues. Trimming pared 5 bases from V and 3 bases from J, leaving 5 bases between. The CDR3 DNA reads TGTGCCAGCAGTGAGAACAATCAGCCCCAGCATTTT. Its protein is CASSENNQPQHF.

The chain carries TRBV6-5 and TRBJ2-3, with D perhaps assigned TRBD1 or TRBD2 (6 bases each). The CDR3 has 16 residues. V was cut by 2 bases and J by 2 bases, with 14 bases left in between. The V gene's germline CDR1 is MNHEY and CDR2 SVGAGI. CDR3 in amino acids: CASSYEGGDLTDTQYF. CDR3 nucleotide sequence: TGTGCCAGCAGTTACGAGGGGGGAGACCTCACAGATACGCAGTATTTT.

This chain uses TRBV28 with TRBJ2-7; D is ambiguous. V was clipped by 10 bases and J by 1 base, with 14 bases between them. This CDR3 comprises 13 residues. Germline CDR1 reads MDHEN; CDR2 reads SYDVKM. DNA for the CDR3: TGTGCCACCTCGGACCCACCATCCTACGAGCAGTACTTC. Its translation is CATSDPPSYEQYF. The full variable domain, in which reference TRBV28 and TRBJ2-7 provide the parts outside the CDR3, is DVKVTQSSRYLVKRTGEKVFLECVQDMDHENMFWYRQDPGLGLRLIYFSYDVKMKEKGDIPEGYSVSREKKERFSLILESASTNQTSMYLCATSDPPSYEQYFGPGTRLTVT.

The rearrangement joins TRBV10-3 to TRBJ2-1; TRBD2 matches at 8 bases. Germline V CDR1 and CDR2: ENHRY, SYGVKD. There are 17 residues in the CDR3. V was pared by 4 bases and J by 5 bases, with 13 bases of the junction left unmatched. The CDR3 protein is CAISGTTGTGGHNEQFF. CDR3 DNA: TGTGCCATCAGTGGTACAACAGGGACGGGAGGGCACAATGAGCAGTTCTTC.

The chain carries TRBV6-5 and TRBJ1-4; no firm D call. V shed 2 bases and J shed 4 bases, with 5 bases lying between them. Germline lookup yields CDR1 MNHEY and CDR2 SVGAGI. This CDR3 region has 13 residues. The CDR3 coding sequence is TGTGCCAGCAGTTACAGCATTAATGAAAAACTGTTTTTT. Translation gives CASSYSINEKLFF.

J is TRBJ2-1 and V is TRBV19; possibly TRBD1 or TRBD2 for D (6 bases each). The CDR3 totals 16 residues. Germline CDR1 LNHDA, CDR2 SQIVND (reference sequence). The germline V and J ends were trimmed by 6 bases and 0 bases, with 15 bases remaining between them. CDR3 residues: CASRVWGAASYNEQFF. The CDR3 DNA follows: TGTGCCAGTAGAGTTTGGGGGGCAGCCTCCTACAATGAGCAGTTCTTC.

This clone has a single count. The V and J genes are TRBV28 and TRBJ1-4; D is unresolved. Germline CDR1 reads MDHEN; CDR2 reads SYDVKM. Trimming pared 6 bases from V and 9 bases from J, leaving 20 bases between. This CDR3 is 15 amino acids long. CDR3 region: CASSKEGSGLKKLFF. Written as DNA, the CDR3 is TGTGCCAGCAGCAAAGAAGGGAGCGGCCTAAAAAAACTGTTTTTT. The full variable domain, in which reference TRBV28 and TRBJ1-4 provide the parts outside the CDR3, is DVKVTQSSRYLVKRTGEKVFLECVQDMDHENMFWYRQDPGLGLRLIYFSYDVKMKEKGDIPEGYSVSREKKERFSLILESASTNQTSMYLCASSKEGSGLKKLFFGSGTQLSVL.

The chain links TRBV5-1 to TRBJ2-2; D is unresolved. This CDR3 region has 12 residues. Germline CDR1 and CDR2: SGHRS and YFSETQ. Trimming cost V 0 bases and J 7 bases, with 4 bases left between them. The CDR3 is CASSLVVGELFF. The CDR3 DNA is TGCGCCAGCAGCTTGGTGGTCGGGGAGCTGTTTTTT.

The V call is TRBV7-6, the J call TRBJ2-1, with 11 bases matching TRBD2. V lost 4 bases to trimming and J lost 8 bases; unmatched junction nucleotides: 10. Germline loops: CDR1 SGHVS, CDR2 FNYEAQ. The CDR3 loop spans 16 amino acids. CDR3 DNA sequence: TGTGCCAGCAGCTCGCAACTAGCGGGAGATATGTATGAGCAGTTCTTC. As protein: CASSSQLAGDMYEQFF.

CDR3: CASSLAGVSNQPQHF. Here the CDR3 DNA reads TGTGCCAGCAGTTTAGCGGGCGTTAGCAATCAGCCCCAGCATTTT. V and J are TRBV28 and TRBJ1-5; no firm D call. The germline V gene encodes CDR1 MDHEN and CDR2 SYDVKM. The CDR3 covers 15 residues. V lost 2 bases, J lost 0 bases, and 8 bases lay in between.

The chain uses TRBV9 and TRBJ2-6; D remains unclear. Germline V gene sequence: CDR1 SGDLS, CDR2 YYNGEE. This CDR3 has 14 residues. V was clipped by 6 bases and J by 0 bases, with 7 bases between them. Here the CDR3 DNA reads TGTGCCAGCATGGGTGACTCTGGGGCCAACGTCCTGACTTTC. Its protein product is CASMGDSGANVLTF.

Concerning this clone itself: The sample contains more than one DNA sequence encoding this CDR3. The rearrangement uses TRBV28 and TRBJ1-5; unclear D gene. CDR1 MDHEN and CDR2 SYDVKM come from the germline V gene. V lost 2 bases, J lost 0 bases, and 8 bases lay in between. CDR3 length: 15 amino acids. The CDR3 loop reads CASSLGGNSNQPQHF. The CDR3, as DNA: TGTGCCAGCAGTTTAGGTGGAAATAGCAATCAGCCCCAGCATTTT.

The chain has TRBV19 and TRBJ1-2; D not resolved. The V end was cut by 7 bases, the J end by 4 bases, with 7 bases between. Germline V gene data show CDR1 as LNHDA and CDR2 as SQIVND (reference sequence). This CDR3 spans 11 amino acids. This chain's CDR3 is CASKQSYGYTF. Here the CDR3 DNA reads TGTGCCAGTAAACAGTCCTATGGCTACACCTTC.

This chain links TRBV7-2 with TRBJ1-5; maybe TRBD1 (6 bases). Germline lookup yields CDR1 SGHTA and CDR2 FQGNSA. CDR3 length: 15 amino acids. V was clipped by 5 bases and J by 2 bases, with 13 bases between them. The CDR3 spells CASSPRTAGNQPQHF. In DNA, the CDR3 is TGTGCCAGCAGCCCACGGACAGCCGGCAATCAGCCCCAGCATTTT.

This clone was seen only once. The V gene is TRBV18, the J gene TRBJ1-1; D possibly corresponds to TRBD1 (6 bases). There are 13 residues in the CDR3. CDR1 KGHSH and CDR2 LQKENI come from the germline V gene. Trimming took off 3 bases at V and 7 bases at J, with 12 bases between the two ends. This CDR3 reads CASSPLGQLEAFF. Written as DNA, the CDR3 is TGTGCCAGCTCACCTCTAGGACAGCTTGAAGCTTTCTTT.

The chain is built from TRBV4-2 and TRBJ2-1; the match to TRBD2 covers 9 bases. Germline trimming cut 1 base from V and 8 bases from J; bases unmatched to any gene: 15. Germline values: CDR1 LGHNA, CDR2 YNFKEQ. The CDR3 is 18 amino acids. The CDR3 is CASSQGSSAGGPGHEQFF. The CDR3 region has the DNA TGTGCCAGCAGCCAAGGATCTTCGGCGGGAGGGCCGGGGCATGAGCAGTTCTTC.

The sample holds one count of this clone. The chain recombines TRBV5-5 with TRBJ2-7; D tentatively fits TRBD1 or TRBD2 (6 bases each). The CDR3 spans 13 residues. Germline V lookup: CDR1 SGHKS, CDR2 YYEKEE (reference sequence). V was clipped by 4 bases and J by 5 bases, with 13 bases between them. The chain's CDR3 is CASSTHREDEQYF. Written as DNA, the CDR3 is TGTGCCAGCAGCACGCACAGGGAGGACGAGCAGTACTTC.

The genes are TRBV5-1 and TRBJ1-2; D is uncertain. The CDR3 totals 12 residues. Per germline, CDR1 SGHRS and CDR2 YFSETQ. V was pared by 0 bases and J by 4 bases, with 4 bases between. CDR3 protein: CASSLDSYGYTF. CDR3 in DNA: TGCGCCAGCAGCTTGGATAGCTATGGCTACACCTTC.

The chain employs TRBV5-8 and TRBJ1-2, with D tentatively TRBD1 (5 bases). The CDR3 has 17 amino acids. The V gene lost 4 bases and the J gene lost 7 bases, with 26 bases spanning the gap. Per germline, CDR1 SGHTS and CDR2 YDEGEE. Written as DNA, the CDR3 is TGTGCCAGCAGCCCAACCCCTTTCGTGGGGTTCCAGGGTGGCTACACCTTC. Amino acids: CASSPTPFVGFQGGYTF.